These T cell receptor beta chains were read from a single sample in a study of T cell changes during pregnancy in multiple sclerosis. Produced via immunoSEQ multiplex PCR; TCRdb's table is partial and in-frame only. The sample yields around 80,000 clones, roughly 94% seen once. Material: peripheral blood, obtained before pregnancy. These receptors all come from a female donor with multiple sclerosis, enrolled in a pregnancy study. The conserved cysteine and the conserved F or W are not part of the CDR3 here.

v_gene	j_gene	CDR3aa
TRBV18	TRBJ1-5	ASSPRAEIDQPQH
TRBV4-2	TRBJ1-2	ASSQGDREGSGYT
TRBV27	TRBJ2-3	ASNKLRGAGDTQY
TRBV5-6	TRBJ2-3	ASSPRTGGAADTQY
TRBV30	TRBJ2-5	AWSVGGTGGETQY
TRBV10-3	TRBJ1-1	AISGQGFPESTEAF
TRBV30	TRBJ2-7	AWSLPGGYEQY
TRBV19	TRBJ2-7	ASSIRDRVYEQY
TRBV5-1	TRBJ1-6	ASSLASRGGSPLH
TRBV5-1	TRBJ2-3	ASSLWAGRGEDTQY
TRBV9	TRBJ2-7	ASSATGGTYEQY
TRBV19	TRBJ1-2	ASSTGQGFYGYT
TRBV7-8	TRBJ2-2	ASSPTPGELF
TRBV7-9	TRBJ2-5	ASSQTTLQETQY
TRBV4-2	TRBJ2-7	ASSQAIQGHLYEQY
TRBV7-9	TRBJ2-7	ASSSDYWVYEQY
TRBV7-9	TRBJ2-1	ASSFSGGAFNEQF
TRBV5-5	TRBJ1-6	ASSSGTVPSSYNSPLH
TRBV5-1	TRBJ2-3	ASSLRLAGEYRTDTQY
TRBV11-2	TRBJ2-7	ASRTDSYEQY
TRBV19	TRBJ1-5	ASSIRDSNQPQH
TRBV2	TRBJ2-1	ASSGPSLQGASDNEQF
TRBV7-8	TRBJ1-1	ASSVQERTEAF
TRBV7-9	TRBJ1-4	ATKPGTGSSNEKLF
TRBV2	TRBJ2-2	ASSVGEAGGPNTGELF
TRBV4-1	TRBJ2-3	ASSQPGFDTQY
TRBV5-1	TRBJ2-1	ASSSPLGTGGGGEQF
TRBV5-1	TRBJ2-3	ASRGVQAAITDTQY
TRBV27	TRBJ1-5	ASSPLSGSGQPQH
TRBV9	TRBJ1-2	ASSAVRTGSNYGYT
TRBV30	TRBJ1-1	AWSVGPHDTEAF
TRBV11-3	TRBJ1-1	ASSLRGTEAF
TRBV4-1	TRBJ1-6	ASSQYTRVVHSPLH
TRBV10-1	TRBJ2-3	ASSESLAGDTDTQY
TRBV5-6	TRBJ1-1	ASSSLVSRLRNTEAF
TRBV6-5	TRBJ1-2	ASSPGSTAWGYT
TRBV13	TRBJ1-2	ASSSLQGIGYT
TRBV13	TRBJ1-2	ASSLVPGGHGYT
TRBV6-5	TRBJ2-2	ASSYVNGNTGELF
TRBV7-8	TRBJ2-5	ASSLGAGGQETQY
TRBV10-2	TRBJ1-1	ASSESEGTEAF
TRBV7-2	TRBJ2-5	ASSFWGQGGTQY
TRBV30	TRBJ1-5	AWSTGADQPQH
TRBV15	TRBJ2-7	ATQSWDRLEQY
TRBV5-5	TRBJ2-2	ASSFPSNEGSTGELF
TRBV5-1	TRBJ2-3	ASSLSVGGNTDTQY
TRBV6-5	TRBJ2-5	ATRQEGLETQY